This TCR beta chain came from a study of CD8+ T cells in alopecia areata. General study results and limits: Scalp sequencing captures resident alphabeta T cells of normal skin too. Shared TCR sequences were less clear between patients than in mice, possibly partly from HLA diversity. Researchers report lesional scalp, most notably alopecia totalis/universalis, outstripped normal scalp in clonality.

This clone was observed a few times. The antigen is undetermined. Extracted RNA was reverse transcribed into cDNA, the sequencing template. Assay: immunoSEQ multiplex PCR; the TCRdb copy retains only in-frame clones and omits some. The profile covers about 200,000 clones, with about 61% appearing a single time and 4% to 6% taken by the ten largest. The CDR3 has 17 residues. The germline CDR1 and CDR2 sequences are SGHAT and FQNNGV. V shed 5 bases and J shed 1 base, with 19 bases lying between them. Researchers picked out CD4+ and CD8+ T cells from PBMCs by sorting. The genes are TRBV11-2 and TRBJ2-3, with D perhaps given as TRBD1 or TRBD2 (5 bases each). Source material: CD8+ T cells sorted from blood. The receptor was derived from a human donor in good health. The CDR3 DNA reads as TGTGCCAGCAGCCCCCGAGGACGGGGCAAACGCACAGATACGCAGTATTTT. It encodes CASSPRGRGKRTDTQYF.